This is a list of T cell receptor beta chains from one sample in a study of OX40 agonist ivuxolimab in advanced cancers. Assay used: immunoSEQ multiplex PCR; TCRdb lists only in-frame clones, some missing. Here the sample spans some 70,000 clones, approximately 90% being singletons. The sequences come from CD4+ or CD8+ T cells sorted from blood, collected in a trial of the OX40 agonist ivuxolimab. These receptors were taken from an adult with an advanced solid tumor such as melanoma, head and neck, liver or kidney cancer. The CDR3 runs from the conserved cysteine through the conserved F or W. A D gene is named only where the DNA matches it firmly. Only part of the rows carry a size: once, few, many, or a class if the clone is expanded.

DNA: TGCGCCAGCAGCTTGGCCATGGTGGCAGTGAACACTGAAGCTTTCTTT; CDR3: CASSLAMVAVNTEAFF; D: -; size: -; V: TRBV5-1; J: TRBJ1-1
DNA: TGCGCCACCATACCAAAGAAGTTGGACAATGAGCAGTTCTTC; CDR3: CATIPKKLDNEQFF; D: -; size: -; V: TRBV10-1; J: TRBJ2-1
DNA: TGTGCCATCAGTGACTCTATAGTGGGACTAGCGGGGAGCACAGATACGCAGTATTTT; CDR3: CAISDSIVGLAGSTDTQYF; D: TRBD2; size: -; V: TRBV10-3; J: TRBJ2-3
DNA: TGTGCCAGCAGCCCCCTCGGAGGGGGGGGAAAGAATGGCTACACCTTC; CDR3: CASSPLGGGGKNGYTF; D: -; size: few; V: TRBV5-6; J: TRBJ1-2
DNA: TGTGCCAGCAGGCCTGGACTAGCGGGCAGCACAGATACGCAGTATTTT; CDR3: CASRPGLAGSTDTQYF; D: TRBD2; size: -; V: TRBV2; J: TRBJ2-3
DNA: TGTGCCATCAGCTTGGGGACTAGCGGAGATACGCAGTATTTT; CDR3: CAISLGTSGDTQYF; D: TRBD2; size: -; V: TRBV10-3; J: TRBJ2-3
DNA: TGTGCCACTCTGACCAACGTCCTGACTTTC; CDR3: CATLTNVLTF; D: -; size: large; V: TRBV6-5; J: TRBJ2-6
DNA: TGTGCCAGCAGTTACTCCGAGAGGGTGCAGTCCTACGAGCAGTACTTC; CDR3: CASSYSERVQSYEQYF; D: -; size: few; V: TRBV6-6; J: TRBJ2-7
DNA: TGTGCCAGCAGCCGAAGTAACAGGGGGCTAGGAGAGACCCAGTACTTC; CDR3: CASSRSNRGLGETQYF; D: TRBD1; size: once; V: TRBV7-9; J: TRBJ2-5
DNA: TGTGCCAGCAGCACCACCGGGAACAACAATGAGCAGTTCTTC; CDR3: CASSTTGNNNEQFF; D: -; size: -; V: TRBV7-2; J: TRBJ2-1
DNA: TGTGCCAGCACTGTGGGTGCTGAAGCTTTCTTT; CDR3: CASTVGAEAFF; D: -; size: -; V: TRBV6-1; J: TRBJ1-1
DNA: TGTGCCAGCAGCGTAGTGGGACTAGCGGGAGGGCCCTTCTACAATGAGCAGTTCTTC; CDR3: CASSVVGLAGGPFYNEQFF; D: TRBD2; size: once; V: TRBV9; J: TRBJ2-1
DNA: TGTGCCAGCAGCTTGGGTGCAGCCTCTAACTATGGCTACACCTTC; CDR3: CASSLGAASNYGYTF; D: -; size: once; V: TRBV5-5; J: TRBJ1-2
DNA: TGTGCCAGCAGCCTGGACAGGGCTAGCAATCAGCCCCAGCATTTT; CDR3: CASSLDRASNQPQHF; D: TRBD1; size: -; V: TRBV5-4; J: TRBJ1-5
DNA: TGCGCCAGCAGCCCGAACCTGGGACAGGGTTATGGCTACACCTTC; CDR3: CASSPNLGQGYGYTF; D: TRBD1; size: -; V: TRBV5-1; J: TRBJ1-2
DNA: TGTGCCAGCAGTGATCTAGCGGGAAACATAGATACGCAGTATTTT; CDR3: CASSDLAGNIDTQYF; D: TRBD2; size: -; V: TRBV6-1; J: TRBJ2-3
DNA: TGTGCCAGTAGGGCTACGGATTACACTGAAGCTTTCTTT; CDR3: CASRATDYTEAFF; D: -; size: -; V: TRBV19; J: TRBJ1-1